These 10 T cell receptor beta chains were sequenced from one sample in a study of T cells after yellow fever vaccination. One entry per CDR3 protein, called by TCRdb with MiXCR from the 5' RACE reads. The table lists about 230,000 distinct CDR3 sequences, approximately 6.7% of them singletons. The sequenced sample was CD4+ T cells sorted from PBMCs, obtained on the day of the yellow fever booster vaccination. The receptors here all came from a man aged 25 to 40 who received the YFV17D yellow fever vaccine.

This clonotype was observed a handful of times. The rearrangement joins TRBV27 to TRBJ2-7, with 7 bases identical to TRBD1. J was trimmed by 1 base and V by 3 bases; bases with no gene match: 3. This CDR3 contains 14 residues. Per the germline V gene, CDR1 is MNHEY and CDR2 is SMNVEV (reference sequence). CDR3 nucleotide sequence: TGTGCCAGCAGTTTCGCGACAGGGTCCTACGAGCAGTACTTC. It specifies CASSFATGSYEQYF.

CDR3 residues: CASTPGLATYNEQFF. The CDR3 bases are TGTGCCAGCACCCCGGGACTAGCGACCTACAATGAGCAGTTCTTC. The chain recombines TRBV12-3 or TRBV12-4 with TRBJ2-1, with 10 bases lining up with TRBD2. Losses at the gene ends were 7 bases for V and 2 bases for J; bases not matched to a gene: 5. The CDR3 totals 15 residues.

Many counts were recorded for this clonotype. The V call is TRBV7-6, the J call TRBJ2-2; D gene unclear. CDR3 length: 14 amino acids. Germline V lookup: CDR1 SGHVS, CDR2 FNYEAQ. V was shortened by 5 bases and J by 5 bases, with 12 bases between the two germline ends. CDR3 nucleotide sequence: TGTGCCAGCAGCCCTGTTTTGAGAACCGGGGAGCTGTTTTTT. It translates to CASSPVLRTGELFF.

This sequence joins TRBV18 and TRBJ2-1; 10 nucleotides agree with TRBD1. This CDR3 contains 16 residues. V was clipped by 3 bases and J by 4 bases; unmatched bases: 6. CDR1 and CDR2 (germline): KGHSH, LQKENI. As DNA, the CDR3 is TGTGCCAGCTCACCCTCGACAGGGGGCGTTTACAATGAGCAGTTCTTC. It specifies CASSPSTGGVYNEQFF.

This clonotype was recorded at least ten times. The chain recombines TRBV19 with TRBJ2-5, with TRBD1 matching 8 bases. Trimming removed 3 bases from V and 4 bases from J; junction bases left unmatched: 13. Germline V gives CDR1 LNHDA, CDR2 SQIVND (reference sequence). The CDR3 has 17 residues. CDR3 region: CASSILPGQGLTETQYF. In DNA form, the CDR3 reads TGTGCCAGTAGTATTCTCCCTGGACAGGGTTTAACAGAGACCCAGTACTTC.

This clonotype turned up a few times. V and J are TRBV7-2 and TRBJ2-2; either TRBD1 or TRBD2 may fit D (6 bases each). The germline CDR1 and CDR2 sequences are SGHTA and FQGNSA. CDR3 length equals 16 residues. V lost 2 bases, J lost 4 bases, and 14 bases lay in between. CDR3: CASSLRGGAGTGELFF. CDR3 bases: TGTGCCAGCAGCTTACGAGGGGGAGCGGGCACCGGGGAGCTGTTTTTT.

In its sample, this clonotype was seen many times. The genes are TRBV29-1 and TRBJ2-1; 7 nucleotides agree with TRBD2. Germline assignment: CDR1 SQVTM and CDR2 ANQGSEA. J was trimmed by 5 bases and V by 4 bases; bases with no gene match: 8. The CDR3 sequence is 14 residues long. CDR3 in amino acids: CSVVAGDGNNEQFF. DNA of the CDR3: TGCAGCGTTGTCGCGGGAGACGGGAACAATGAGCAGTTCTTC.

This clonotype was detected many times. The V gene is TRBV7-3, the J gene TRBJ2-7; D could derive from TRBD1 or TRBD2 (5 bases each). The CDR3 is 16 residues long. Trimming took off 2 bases at V and 2 bases at J, with 16 bases between the two ends. Germline values: CDR1 SGHTA, CDR2 FQGTGA. The chain's CDR3 is CASSLEGNGLTYEQYF. The CDR3 DNA reads TGTGCCAGCAGCTTAGAGGGGAATGGACTCACCTACGAGCAGTACTTC. Full variable domain (remainder filled in from reference TRBV7-3 and TRBJ2-7): GAGVSQTPSNKVTEKGKYVELRCDPISGHTALYWYRQSLGQGPEFLIYFQGTGAADDSGLPNDRFFAVRPEGSVSTLKIQRTERGDSAVYLCASSLEGNGLTYEQYFGPGTRLTVT.

This chain joins TRBV20-1 and TRBJ2-5; D possibly corresponds to TRBD2 (6 bases). Trimming pared 5 bases from V and 3 bases from J, leaving 16 bases between. The germline CDR1 and CDR2 sequences are DFQATT and SNEGSKA (reference sequence). This CDR3 is 14 amino acids long. The CDR3 nucleotides are TGCAGTGCTCCCTGGGTTAGCGGAGAAGAGACCCAGTACTTC. Encoded protein: CSAPWVSGEETQYF.

The rearrangement uses TRBV20-1 and TRBJ2-1, with TRBD2 identical over 10 bases. The CDR3 covers 12 residues. Per germline, CDR1 DFQATT and CDR2 SNEGSKA (reference sequence). V trimming: 6 bases; J trimming: 10 bases; junction bases outside the gene matches: 6. The CDR3 DNA sequence: TGCAGTGCCACCGGGACTAGCGACGAGCAGTTCTTC. Amino acids: CSATGTSDEQFF.